Presented here are 18 T cell receptor beta chains from one specimen sequenced in a study of blood T cell repertoires in COVID-19. Some clones are missing from TCRdb's copy, which holds only in-frame ones; the method was immunoSEQ multiplex PCR. The repertoire includes 9,500 to 11,000 clones, about four fifths of them detected once, and roughly 30% sits in the top ten. Sequencing used peripheral blood. The receptors originated from a man aged 50-60 years with active COVID-19.

V is TRBV27 and J is TRBJ2-3; TRBD1 matches 10 bases. V lost 3 bases, J lost 2 bases, and 5 bases stayed unmatched. CDR1 is MNHEY and CDR2 is SMNVEV in the germline V gene (reference sequence). This CDR3 contains 16 residues. CDR3 DNA: TGTGCCAGCAGTTTTGGACAGGGGGTACTCACAGATACGCAGTATTTT. This translates into CASSFGQGVLTDTQYF.

J is TRBJ2-5 and V is TRBV27; 10 positions match TRBD2. The germline CDR1 and CDR2 sequences are MNHEY and SMNVEV (reference sequence). V shed 5 bases, J shed 1 base, and the junction held 16 bases outside the gene matches. This CDR3 has 19 residues. The CDR3 DNA sequence: TGTGCCAGCAGTACCCTCCTCAGCCTAGCGGGAGTGGGCCAAGAGACCCAGTACTTC. Its translation is CASSTLLSLAGVGQETQYF.

The chain carries TRBV27 and TRBJ1-2; a weak D match, TRBD1 (6 bases). Germline loops: CDR1 MNHEY, CDR2 SMNVEV (reference sequence). The CDR3 loop spans 14 amino acids. V was shortened by 7 bases and J by 4 bases, with 16 bases between the two germline ends. CDR3 nucleotide sequence: TGTGCCAGCACCGATTACCTGGGGGCCTATGGCTACACCTTC. This translates into CASTDYLGAYGYTF.

The chain combines TRBV6-6 with TRBJ2-5; 7 bases are shared with TRBD1. Germline V CDR1 and CDR2: MNHNY, SVGAGI (reference sequence). The CDR3 covers 15 residues. Trimming cost V 5 bases and J 2 bases; bases outside gene matches: 8. The CDR3 bases are TGTGCCAGCAGTAGCGACAGGGAGCCGCAAGAGACCCAGTACTTC. Residues: CASSSDREPQETQYF.

The V call is TRBV9, the J call TRBJ2-7; maybe TRBD2 (5 bases). The V end was cut by 3 bases, the J end by 6 bases, with 13 bases between. The CDR3 spans 13 residues. CDR1 SGDLS and CDR2 YYNGEE come from the germline V gene. The CDR3 region is CASSASPSLEQYF. CDR3 sequence (DNA): TGTGCCAGCAGCGCTAGCCCGTCCCTCGAGCAGTACTTC.

The chain links TRBV2 to TRBJ2-7; D is unresolved. Trimming took 4 bases from V and 4 from J, leaving 14 bases between them. This CDR3 is built from 14 residues. Per germline, CDR1 SNHLY and CDR2 FYNNEI. In DNA form, the CDR3 reads TGTGCCAGCAGTGTTGGGCAGGCCACTTACGAGCAGTACTTC. It encodes CASSVGQATYEQYF. Full variable domain (outside the CDR3, taken from reference TRBV2 and TRBJ2-7): EPEVTQTPSHQVTQMGQEVILRCVPISNHLYFYWYRQILGQKVEFLVSFYNNEISEKSEIFDDQFSVERPDGSNFTLKIRSTKLEDSAMYFCASSVGQATYEQYFGPGTRLTVT.

This clone was observed a few times. V usage is TRBV4-1 and J usage is TRBJ1-3; 9 bases map to TRBD1. V lost 4 bases and J lost 0; bases outside the gene matches: 10. The CDR3 is made up of 18 amino acids. The V gene's germline CDR1 is MGHRA and CDR2 YSYEKL. The CDR3 DNA sequence: TGCGCCAGCAGCCGCAGAGGGACAGGGCTGAGCTCTGGAAACACCATATATTTT. Its translation: CASSRRGTGLSSGNTIYF.

The V and J genes are TRBV27 and TRBJ1-3, with a possible D match to TRBD1 (5 bases). Germline CDR1 reads MNHEY; CDR2 reads SMNVEV (reference sequence). V lost 2 bases to trimming and J lost 1 base, with 12 bases between them. The CDR3 is made up of 16 amino acids. In DNA, the CDR3 is TGTGCCAGCAGTTTAAGAGTCGGGGGATCTGGAAACACCATATATTTT. The encoded protein is CASSLRVGGSGNTIYF.

The V call is TRBV3-1 (or the pseudogene TRBV3-2), the J call TRBJ1-2; D is undetermined. Germline V gene lookup returns CDR1 LGHDT and CDR2 YNNKEL (reference sequence). Trimming left V 3 bases short and J 3 bases short, with 8 bases between. The CDR3 has 13 amino acids. CDR3 protein: CASSQAEHYGYTF. DNA of the CDR3: TGTGCCAGCAGCCAGGCAGAACACTATGGCTACACCTTC.

In nucleotides, the CDR3 is TGTGCCAGCAGTGCTGCGTGGGGGGGAGTGAACACTGAAGCTTTCTTT. This translates into CASSAAWGGVNTEAFF. J is TRBJ1-1 and V is TRBV2; a weak D match, TRBD1 (5 bases). In germline, CDR1 is SNHLY, CDR2 FYNNEI. The CDR3 runs 16 residues. Trimming left V 4 bases short and J 0 bases short, with 15 bases between. Full variable domain (outside the CDR3, taken from reference TRBV2 and TRBJ1-1): EPEVTQTPSHQVTQMGQEVILRCVPISNHLYFYWYRQILGQKVEFLVSFYNNEISEKSEIFDDQFSVERPDGSNFTLKIRSTKLEDSAMYFCASSAAWGGVNTEAFFGQGTRLTVV.

The J gene is TRBJ1-1, the V gene TRBV7-6, with TRBD1 identical over 7 bases. Trimming at V came to 6 bases and at J to 4 bases, leaving 5 bases not matched to a gene. The CDR3 length is 13 residues. Germline-derived CDR1 and CDR2 are SGHVS and FNYEAQ. CDR3 sequence reads: CASRTGMGTEAFF. The CDR3 DNA follows: TGTGCCAGCAGGACAGGGATGGGCACTGAAGCTTTCTTT.

The chain links TRBV15 to TRBJ1-1, with 8 nucleotides matching TRBD1. The germline V gene encodes CDR1 LNHNV and CDR2 YYDKDF (reference sequence). This CDR3 comprises 14 residues. The ends lost 9 bases at V and 3 bases at J; junction bases unmatched: 9. CDR3 nucleotides: TGTGCCACTAGACAGGACAGGGCGTACACTGAAGCTTTCTTT. As protein: CATRQDRAYTEAFF.

This clone was counted only a few times. The V gene is TRBV27, the J gene TRBJ1-4; TRBD1 matches 8 bases. The CDR3 covers 13 residues. J was trimmed by 7 bases and V by 2 bases; bases with no gene match: 0. From germline, CDR1 is MNHEY and CDR2 SMNVEV (reference sequence). CDR3 residues: CASSLDRGEKLFF. The CDR3 bases are TGTGCCAGCAGTTTAGACAGGGGTGAAAAACTGTTTTTT.

V and J are TRBV9 and TRBJ1-5, with D uncertain. The CDR3 runs to 15 residues. Per the germline V gene, CDR1 is SGDLS and CDR2 is YYNGEE. The germline V and J ends were trimmed by 0 bases and 0 bases, with 7 bases remaining between them. This CDR3 is CASSVEGVSNQPQHF. CDR3 bases: TGTGCCAGCAGCGTAGAGGGAGTTAGCAATCAGCCCCAGCATTTT.

In DNA, the CDR3 is TGTGCCAGCAGCCCCATCCAGGCAGATACGCAGTATTTT. As protein: CASSPIQADTQYF. The chain employs TRBV7-9 and TRBJ2-3; D is unresolved. With 5 bases removed from V and 4 bases from J, the gap between germline ends came to 10 bases. CDR3 size: 13 residues. Germline CDR1 SEHNR, CDR2 FQNEAQ (reference sequence).

The chain employs TRBV4-2 and TRBJ2-7; TRBD1 is a possible D gene (6 bases). The CDR3 loop spans 15 amino acids. Trimming left V 0 bases short and J 5 bases short, with 14 bases between. Germline CDR1 reads LGHNA; CDR2 reads YNFKEQ. CDR3 coding DNA: TGTGCCAGCAGCCAAGACCCCGACAGGCCGCACGAGCAGTACTTC. Translated: CASSQDPDRPHEQYF.

The rearrangement joins TRBV6-4 to TRBJ2-2, with 9 positions matching TRBD2. The V gene end was trimmed by 2 bases and the J gene end by 13 bases; junction bases not matched to a gene: 11. This CDR3 has 15 amino acids. Germline V gene lookup returns CDR1 MRHNA and CDR2 SNTAGT. The chain's CDR3 is CASSDTGTSSARLFF. CDR3 nucleotide sequence: TGTGCCAGCAGTGACACCGGGACTAGCTCGGCCCGGCTGTTTTTT.

This sequence joins TRBV10-3 and TRBJ2-7; TRBD1 agrees at 7 bases. Germline CDR1 is ENHRY and CDR2 is SYGVKD. V shed 0 bases and J 2 bases; nucleotides not matched to a gene: 4. The CDR3 is 15 amino acids. This chain's CDR3 is CAISESGQYTYEQYF. The CDR3 DNA is TGTGCCATCAGTGAGTCGGGACAGTACACCTACGAGCAGTACTTC.